This T cell receptor beta chain originates from a study of human T cells and chemical hapten exposure. Time point noted: patch test 1, 2 weeks after DPC sensitization. Treatment defined: therapeutic diphenylcyclopropenone sensitization with weekly scalp DPC. TCRdb reprocessed the RACE reads with MiXCR, giving one entry per CDR3 protein. Of tens of thousands of distinct CDR3 sequences detected, approximately 12% appear once; the ten largest clones hold roughly 4%. This clonotype was seen at least ten times. The sample here was whole blood, taken in connection with sensitization to the hapten diphenylcyclopropenone (DPC). The clonotype originates from a woman aged 50 to 60 with alopecia areata. Some clones in this sample may be carry-over from other donors' samples.

CDR3 sequence reads: CASSRGAGSTEAFF. CDR3 bases: TGTGCCAGCAGCAGAGGGGCAGGGTCAACTGAAGCTTTCTTT. This rearrangement joins TRBV7-2 to TRBJ1-1; D is perhaps TRBD1 (5 bases). The CDR3 is made up of 14 amino acids. In germline, CDR1 is SGHTA, CDR2 FQGNSA. V lost 5 bases and J lost 5, with 15 bases in between.